Shown below are 4 T cell receptor beta chains from a single sample sequenced in a study of T-cell reconstitution after alpha-beta-depleted transplantation in children. Molecular barcoding with unique molecular identifiers was used for the TCRbeta library. TCRdb fed the PCR reads into MiXCR, producing one record per CDR3 protein. The sample holds some 200,000 distinct CDR3 sequences, more than 12% seen once. The sample was PBMCs from the stem cell graft donor, taken from the stem cell graft. The receptors shown here come from a human donor who donated a stem cell graft to a child with acute lymphoblastic leukemia.

The table lists this clonotype with many counts. The CDR3 nucleotides are TGTGCCAGCAGTTTGCGACAGACCAATGAGCAGTTCTTC. Its translation is CASSLRQTNEQFF. The chain combines TRBV27 with TRBJ2-1; tentatively, D is TRBD1 (5 bases). Germline V gene lookup returns CDR1 MNHEY and CDR2 SMNVEV (reference sequence). The CDR3 covers 13 residues. Trimming took off 3 bases at V and 6 bases at J, with 9 bases between the two ends.

This clonotype was seen many times. The chain links TRBV20-1 to TRBJ2-5; D tentatively reads TRBD1 or TRBD2 (5 bases each). This CDR3 comprises 14 residues. Germline CDR1 DFQATT, CDR2 SNEGSKA (reference sequence). The CDR3 DNA follows: TGCAGCTCTTTGACAGAGGGCCAAAAAGAGACCCAGTACTTC. It is translated as CSSLTEGQKETQYF.

This clonotype showed up just a few times. This chain connects TRBV5-1 to TRBJ2-6, with 7 bases matching TRBD2. Germline-derived CDR1 and CDR2 are SGHRS and YFSETQ. V shed 5 bases and J 2 bases; nucleotides not matched to a gene: 1. This CDR3 region has 14 residues. The DNA for the CDR3 is TGCGCCAGCAGTCGGGAGGCTGGGGCCAACGTCCTGACTTTC. It encodes CASSREAGANVLTF.

This clonotype was recorded at least ten times. The chain links TRBV29-1 to TRBJ2-5; 9 bases map to TRBD1. J gave up 5 bases and V 7 bases, and 8 bases lay outside the gene matches. This CDR3 is 13 amino acids long. The germline V gene encodes CDR1 SQVTM and CDR2 ANQGSEA. The CDR3 is CSGGQGFQETQYF. The CDR3 coding sequence is TGCAGCGGGGGACAGGGTTTTCAGGAGACCCAGTACTTC. Full variable domain (remainder filled in from reference TRBV29-1 and TRBJ2-5): SAVISQKPSRDICQRGTSLTIQCQVDSQVTMMFWYRQQPGQSLTLIATANQGSEATYESGFVIDKFPISRPNLTFSTLTVSNMSPEDSSIYLCSGGQGFQETQYFGPGTRLLVL.